This T cell receptor (beta chain) was observed in a study of blood T cell repertoires in COVID-19. Study context: Samples taken during acute and convalescent COVID-19 were collected in the United States, Italy and Spain. Nucleic acid was either cDNA or gDNA, and it came from T cells, B-cell-depleted T cells, or PBMCs.

In the original processing: The authors estimated nucleated cell counts from reference gene primer amplification. Sequencing used immunoSEQ multiplex PCR; TCRdb keeps in-frame clones, though not all of them. The V and J calls and the clone size are those of that table, but D and trimming were determined from the DNA. Among over 400,000 clones listed, around 86% were seen once. Germline assignment: CDR1 GTSNPN and CDR2 SVGIG (reference sequence). This CDR3 spans 14 amino acids. The V gene lost 7 bases and the J gene lost 2 bases, with 16 bases spanning the gap. This chain links TRBV30 with TRBJ2-3; D call uncertain. Sequencing input: peripheral blood. The clonotype was recovered from a woman in her 30s with active or convalescent COVID-19. The CDR3 region has the DNA TGTGCCTTTAGACTGGAAGGTCACACAGATACGCAGTATTTT. Amino acid sequence: CAFRLEGHTDTQYF.